The 32 T cell receptor beta chains listed next were all sequenced from one sample in a study of T cell responses to AZD1222 COVID-19 vaccine. Generated by immunoSEQ multiplex PCR, the TCRdb table keeps only in-frame clones and is missing some. The data show 100,000 to 140,000 clones, 87% seen once. Sequencing was performed on peripheral blood, taken on day 0 of AZD1222 vaccination. The receptors were gathered from an adult in good health.

The chain recombines TRBV7-9 with TRBJ2-5; TRBD1 agrees at 7 bases. The CDR3 loop spans 15 amino acids. Germline V gene lookup returns CDR1 SEHNR and CDR2 FQNEAQ (reference sequence). Losses at the gene ends were 0 bases for V and 5 bases for J; bases not matched to a gene: 6. Here the CDR3 DNA reads TGTGCCAGCAGCTTAGCCGGCGGCAGGGGGGAGACCCAGTACTTC. This gives the protein CASSLAGGRGETQYF. The full variable domain, its missing parts supplied by reference TRBV7-9 and TRBJ2-5, is DTGVSQNPRHKITKRGQNVTFRCDPISEHNRLYWYRQTLGQGPEFLTYFQNEAQLEKSRLLSDRFSAERPKGSFSTLEIQRTEQGDSAMYLCASSLAGGRGETQYFGPGTRLLVL.

DNA for the CDR3: TGCGCCAGCAGCTCGTCCTATGGCTACACCTTC. Its protein product is CASSSSYGYTF. V is TRBV5-1 and J is TRBJ1-2; unclear D gene. The V end lost 3 bases, the J end lost 4 bases, and 4 bases lay between the germline ends. The CDR3 runs 11 residues. CDR1 is SGHRS, CDR2 YFSETQ, per germline.

This rearrangement joins TRBV19 to TRBJ1-1, with D possibly matching TRBD1 (5 bases). Germline CDR1 and CDR2: LNHDA and SQIVND (reference sequence). The ends were cut back, 9 bases at V and 7 bases at J, with 12 bases in the middle. The CDR3 is 11 residues long. The CDR3 coding sequence is TGTGCCAGCAGACAGTCACATGAAGCTTTCTTT. Its protein is CASRQSHEAFF.

The chain carries TRBV30 and TRBJ2-3; D gene uncertain. Germline lookup yields CDR1 GTSNPN and CDR2 SVGIG (reference sequence). V lost 3 bases to trimming and J lost 2 bases, with 6 bases between them. The CDR3 is made up of 12 amino acids. CDR3 in amino acids: CAWRRNTDTQYF. The CDR3 nucleotides read TGTGCCTGGAGGCGTAACACAGATACGCAGTATTTT.

This chain uses TRBV19 with TRBJ2-2; 10 bases line up with TRBD2. The V and J ends lost 5 bases and 6 bases, in that order; junction bases with no gene match: 9. CDR3 length: 16 amino acids. Per germline, CDR1 LNHDA and CDR2 SQIVND (reference sequence). The CDR3 DNA is TGTGCCAGTAGTGCCGCTAGCGGGAGTTGGTCCGGGGAGCTGTTTTTT. This sequence encodes CASSAASGSWSGELFF.

The rearrangement links TRBV24-1 to TRBJ2-7; D is unresolved. V lost 3 bases, J lost 5 bases, and 10 bases lay in between. This CDR3 is 13 amino acids long. CDR1 and CDR2 (germline): KGHDR, SFDVKD. The CDR3 nucleotides are TGTGCCACCAGTGATACCCTGAGGAACGAGCAGTACTTC. Translated: CATSDTLRNEQYF.

This clone was observed once. This rearrangement joins TRBV19 to TRBJ1-5; D is perhaps TRBD1 (5 bases). Trimming shortened V by 7 bases and J by 7 bases, and 20 bases separated the two germline ends. The CDR3 totals 15 residues. Looked up from germline, CDR1 is LNHDA and CDR2 is SQIVND (reference sequence). The CDR3 reads CASTKRGQGGQPQHF. The CDR3 coding sequence is TGTGCCAGTACTAAGCGGGGCCAGGGCGGACAGCCCCAGCATTTT.

The chain employs TRBV4-2 and TRBJ1-4; 8 bases map to TRBD1. CDR3 size: 16 residues. Germline trimming cut 0 bases from V and 8 bases from J; bases unmatched to any gene: 8. Germline lookup yields CDR1 LGHNA and CDR2 YNFKEQ. The CDR3 coding sequence is TGTGCCAGCAGCCAAGAAGAGGCAGGGGGCCTAGAAAAACTGTTTTTT. It codes for CASSQEEAGGLEKLFF.

The chain employs TRBV2 and TRBJ2-7; unclear D gene. V was shortened by 1 base and J by 5 bases, with 9 bases between the two germline ends. There are 13 residues in the CDR3. The V gene's germline CDR1 is SNHLY and CDR2 FYNNEI. The CDR3 reads CASSEGGRHEQYF. The CDR3 nucleotides read TGTGCCAGCAGTGAAGGGGGAAGGCACGAGCAGTACTTC.

This clone was counted a single time. The chain recombines TRBV7-2 with TRBJ1-4; D remains unclear. The CDR3 spans 15 residues. Looked up from germline, CDR1 is SGHTA and CDR2 is FQGNSA. V lost 5 bases and J lost 0, with 10 bases in between. DNA for the CDR3: TGTGCCAGCAGCCCCGACTCCACAACTAATGAAAAACTGTTTTTT. Translation: CASSPDSTTNEKLFF.

This rearrangement joins TRBV7-8 to TRBJ2-7, with 9 positions matching TRBD2. Germline CDR1 SGHVS, CDR2 FQNEAQ. The J segment lost 3 bases and the V segment lost 5 bases, leaving 14 bases of the junction unmatched. This CDR3 is 17 amino acids long. The CDR3 sequence is CASSLQILAGKNYEQYF. The CDR3 nucleotides read TGTGCCAGCAGCCTTCAAATCCTAGCGGGAAAGAACTACGAGCAGTACTTC. The full variable domain, completed using reference TRBV7-8 and TRBJ2-7, is GAGVSQSPRYKVAKRGQDVALRCDPISGHVSLFWYQQALGQGPEFLTYFQNEAQLDKSGLPSDRFFAERPEGSVSTLKIQRTQQEDSAVYLCASSLQILAGKNYEQYFGPGTRLTVT.

The CDR3 DNA reads TGTGCCAGCAGCTTCTATGTCTCCAGGGGGTATTACGAGCAGTACTTC. Amino acid sequence: CASSFYVSRGYYEQYF. The chain employs TRBV7-2 and TRBJ2-7; 7 nucleotides align to TRBD1. V was pared by 3 bases and J by 4 bases, with 12 bases of the junction left unmatched. The CDR3 loop spans 16 amino acids. In germline, CDR1 is SGHTA, CDR2 FQGNSA.

This clone was recorded a few times. The V and J genes are TRBV24-1 and TRBJ2-1; D gene uncertain. Germline CDR1 KGHDR, CDR2 SFDVKD. The CDR3 totals 15 residues. Trimming took 6 bases from V and 4 from J, leaving 15 bases between them. The CDR3 region has the DNA TGTGCCACCAGTTTGGGTGACGAGGCTTACAATGAGCAGTTCTTC. Translating it yields CATSLGDEAYNEQFF.

The CDR3 DNA follows: TGTGCCTGGAAGGACATGGGGGCTGAAAAACTGTTTTTT. This gives the protein CAWKDMGAEKLFF. The chain has TRBV30 and TRBJ1-4, with a tentative D call TRBD1 (6 bases). This CDR3 spans 13 amino acids. Germline V gene data show CDR1 as GTSNPN and CDR2 as SVGIG (reference sequence). V dropped 4 bases and J dropped 7 bases, with 13 bases sitting between them.

The genes are TRBV9 and TRBJ2-2; D possibly matches TRBD1 or TRBD2 (5 bases each). The CDR3 runs 14 residues. V lost 4 bases, J lost 5 bases, and 12 bases lay in between. The germline V gene has CDR1 SGDLS and CDR2 YYNGEE. The CDR3 here is CASSRGRVTGELFF. The CDR3 DNA reads as TGTGCCAGCAGCCGGGGCAGGGTAACCGGGGAGCTGTTTTTT.

This clone appeared a few times. The J gene is TRBJ1-5, the V gene TRBV7-9; 7 bases map to TRBD1. There are 14 residues in the CDR3. The ends lost 4 bases at V and 6 bases at J; junction bases unmatched: 6. Germline CDR1 reads SEHNR; CDR2 reads FQNEAQ (reference sequence). The CDR3 region has the DNA TGTGCCAGCAGCTCCGACAGGGACCGTCAGCCCCAGCATTTT. It codes for CASSSDRDRQPQHF.

This rearrangement joins TRBV28 to TRBJ2-2, with 7 positions matching TRBD1. The V segment lost 6 bases and the J segment 0 bases; nucleotides outside the gene matches: 4. Germline V CDR1 and CDR2: MDHEN, SYDVKM. This CDR3 contains 15 residues. The CDR3 loop reads CASRKQGSNTGELFF. DNA of the CDR3: TGTGCCAGCAGAAAACAGGGGTCGAACACCGGGGAGCTGTTTTTT.

This clone showed up just once. Other DNA sequences within the sample encode an identical CDR3. V is TRBV6-5 and J is TRBJ1-1, with 8 bases matching TRBD1. The germline V gene encodes CDR1 MNHEY and CDR2 SVGAGI. Trimming took 5 bases from V and 4 from J; bases not matched to a gene: 6. This CDR3 is built from 14 residues. CDR3 coding DNA: TGTGCCAGCAGTCCCGGACAGGGTGTCACTGAAGCTTTCTTT. It codes for CASSPGQGVTEAFF.

The rearrangement joins TRBV30 to TRBJ1-1, with a tentative D call TRBD1 (5 bases). Between the trimmed V and J ends, which lost 7 bases and 2 bases, there was a span of 11 bases. CDR3 size: 12 residues. Germline CDR1 GTSNPN, CDR2 SVGIG (reference sequence). CDR3 protein: CAYRQSNTEAFF. The CDR3 DNA follows: TGTGCCTACAGACAGTCTAACACTGAAGCTTTCTTT.

This clone has just one count. The genes are TRBV9 and TRBJ2-3; D uncertain. Germline assignment: CDR1 SGDLS and CDR2 YYNGEE. Between the trimmed V and J ends, which lost 2 bases and 0 bases, there was a span of 7 bases. The CDR3 totals 14 residues. Here the CDR3 reads CASSVGSSTDTQYF. In nucleotides, the CDR3 is TGTGCCAGCAGCGTCGGGTCTAGCACAGATACGCAGTATTTT.

V usage is TRBV7-2 and J usage is TRBJ1-5; the D is unclear. Per the germline V gene, CDR1 is SGHTA and CDR2 is FQGNSA. Trimming pared 4 bases from V and 5 bases from J, leaving 9 bases between. The CDR3 is made up of 13 amino acids. DNA of the CDR3: TGTGCCAGCAGCTCCTGGATTGATCAGCCCCAGCATTTT. Amino acids: CASSSWIDQPQHF.

The chain combines TRBV19 with TRBJ2-2, with TRBD1 as a possible D gene (6 bases). This CDR3 has 13 residues. V gave up 6 bases and J gave up 6 bases, with 11 bases separating them. Looked up from germline, CDR1 is LNHDA and CDR2 is SQIVND (reference sequence). The CDR3 bases are TGTGCCAGTAGCTACACAGGGCCCGGGGAGCTGTTTTTT. Its protein is CASSYTGPGELFF.

This chain links TRBV27 with TRBJ2-1, with TRBD2 matching over 10 bases. This CDR3 spans 15 amino acids. V was pared by 5 bases and J by 9 bases, with 10 bases of the junction left unmatched. Germline lookup yields CDR1 MNHEY and CDR2 SMNVEV (reference sequence). CDR3 nucleotide sequence: TGTGCCAGCAGTCCCCGTTCTAGCGGGGGAGGTGAGCAGTTCTTC. It is translated as CASSPRSSGGGEQFF.

The rearrangement uses TRBV6-6 and TRBJ1-1, with 7 bases aligning to TRBD1. With 2 bases clipped from V and 2 bases from J, the junction kept 8 bases outside the gene matches. The CDR3 runs 16 residues. CDR1 and CDR2 from the germline V gene are MNHNY and SVGAGI (reference sequence). The chain's CDR3 is CASSYLAGGLNTEAFF. As DNA, the CDR3 is TGTGCCAGCAGTTACCTAGCAGGGGGGCTAAACACTGAAGCTTTCTTT.

This chain joins TRBV18 and TRBJ1-2; D not certain. CDR1 and CDR2 (germline): KGHSH, LQKENI. Trimming took 0 bases from V and 0 from J, leaving 2 bases between them. The CDR3 totals 13 residues. The CDR3 region has the DNA TGTGCCAGCTCACCACCGTCTAACTATGGCTACACCTTC. Translating it yields CASSPPSNYGYTF.

This clone was observed once. The chain employs TRBV11-2 and TRBJ2-5; D gene uncertain. Germline CDR1 SGHAT, CDR2 FQNNGV. The CDR3 sequence is 14 residues long. Trimming took 5 bases from V and 5 from J, leaving 15 bases between them. This CDR3 is CASSPGPRLETQYF. The CDR3, as DNA: TGTGCCAGCAGCCCCGGACCACGGCTTGAGACCCAGTACTTC.

CDR3 in amino acids: CASSGGTSGRRAKNIQYF. In DNA form, the CDR3 reads TGTGCCAGCAGCGGTGGGACTAGCGGGAGGAGGGCCAAAAACATTCAGTACTTC. The chain recombines TRBV9 with TRBJ2-4, with 15 bases matching TRBD2. The germline gives CDR1 SGDLS, CDR2 YYNGEE. This CDR3 comprises 18 residues. The V gene end was trimmed by 3 bases and the J gene end by 1 base; junction bases not matched to a gene: 5.

This chain links TRBV27 with TRBJ2-7; D is tentatively TRBD1 or TRBD2 (5 bases each). Trimming took 8 bases from V and 3 from J, leaving 11 bases between them. This CDR3 contains 12 residues. Germline V lookup: CDR1 MNHEY, CDR2 SMNVEV (reference sequence). DNA for the CDR3: TGTGCCAGCGGTGGGGGTTACTACGAGCAGTACTTC. Translated, it gives CASGGGYYEQYF.

The J gene is TRBJ2-1, the V gene TRBV10-1; 12 positions agree with TRBD2. The CDR3 has 20 amino acids. After removal of 2 bases from V and 8 bases from J, the junction contained 19 bases not matched to a gene. Germline V CDR1 and CDR2: WNHNN, SYGVQD (reference sequence). The CDR3 sequence is CASSEPGTSGCGYLGDEQFF. DNA of the CDR3: TGCGCCAGCAGTGAGCCCGGGACTAGCGGGTGCGGATATCTGGGGGATGAGCAGTTCTTC.

This chain joins TRBV4-3 and TRBJ1-6, with D perhaps TRBD1 (6 bases). V was trimmed by 3 bases and J by 8 bases, leaving 14 bases between them. Germline assignment: CDR1 LGHNA and CDR2 YSLEER. CDR3 length: 15 residues. This chain's CDR3 is CASSQNRDEYSPLHF. CDR3 DNA sequence: TGCGCCAGCAGCCAGAACAGGGACGAGTATTCACCCCTCCACTTT.

This clone was observed once. CDR3 residues: CASSLVTSAAEAFF. Written as DNA, the CDR3 is TGTGCCAGCAGTTTGGTAACTTCAGCGGCTGAAGCTTTCTTT. V is TRBV28 and J is TRBJ1-1, with D uncertain. Trimming pared 3 bases from V and 6 bases from J, leaving 14 bases between. Germline V gene sequence: CDR1 MDHEN, CDR2 SYDVKM. The CDR3 runs to 14 residues.

The J gene is TRBJ2-3, the V gene TRBV27; 12 bases line up with TRBD2. Germline V gene sequence: CDR1 MNHEY, CDR2 SMNVEV (reference sequence). V shed 5 bases, J shed 4 bases, and the junction held 10 bases outside the gene matches. There are 17 residues in the CDR3. The DNA of the CDR3 is TGTGCCAGCAGTCCCCTAGCGGGAGGGCCCTCTGCAGATACGCAGTATTTT. Translated: CASSPLAGGPSADTQYF.